This T cell receptor beta chain emerged from a study of T-cell reconstitution after alpha-beta-depleted transplantation in children. V lost 2 bases, J lost 3 bases, and 17 bases lay in between. The CDR3 contains 15 residues. Germline-derived CDR1 and CDR2 are GTSNPN and SVGIG (reference sequence). As it was prepared, the TCRbeta library received unique molecular identifiers. TCRdb re-called the PCR reads with MiXCR, one entry per CDR3 protein. The sample has around 680,000 distinct CDR3 sequences, 15% to 20% seen once. This clonotype was counted only a few times. The V and J genes are TRBV30 and TRBJ2-7; D call uncertain. Here the sequenced sample was PBMCs from the stem cell graft donor, taken from the stem cell graft. The clonotype comes from a human donor who donated a stem cell graft to a child with acute myeloid leukemia. This CDR3 reads CAWSLRTVNNYEQYF. CDR3 DNA sequence: TGTGCCTGGAGTCTCAGGACGGTCAATAACTACGAGCAGTACTTC. Full variable domain (rest looked up from reference TRBV30 and TRBJ2-7): SQTIHQWPATLVQPVGSPLSLECTVEGTSNPNLYWYRQAAGRGLQLLFYSVGIGQISSEVPQNLSASRPQDRQFILSSKKLLLSDSGFYLCAWSLRTVNNYEQYFGPGTRLTVT.